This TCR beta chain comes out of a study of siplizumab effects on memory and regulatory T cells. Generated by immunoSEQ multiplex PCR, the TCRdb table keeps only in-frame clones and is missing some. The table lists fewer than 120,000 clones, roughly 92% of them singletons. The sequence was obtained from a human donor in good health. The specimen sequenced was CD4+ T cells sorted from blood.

CDR3 DNA sequence: TGCGCCAGCAGCTTGACGGGCAATGAGCAGTTCTTC. This gives the protein CASSLTGNEQFF. This chain links TRBV5-1 with TRBJ2-1; D gene uncertain. The germline gives CDR1 SGHRS, CDR2 YFSETQ. The CDR3 is 12 residues long. Trimming took off 1 base at V and 6 bases at J, with 5 bases between the two ends.